This TCR beta chain was obtained from a study of circulating tumor DNA in untreated peripheral T-cell lymphoma. Here immunoSEQ multiplex PCR was the method, and the copy in TCRdb shows in-frame clones only, minus some. The repertoire consists of some 2,400 clones, with more than 60% occurring once and the leading ten covering about 17%. This clone appeared a single time. Germline CDR1 LNHDA, CDR2 SQIVND (reference sequence). V was cut by 0 bases and J by 0 bases, with 12 bases left in between. This CDR3 region has 17 residues. Sequenced sample: tumor tissue. The sequence derives from a human donor with peripheral T-cell lymphoma. This chain joins TRBV19 and TRBJ1-3; possible D gene TRBD1, 5 bases. Here the CDR3 reads CASSIEGPKASGNTIYF. The CDR3 region has the DNA TGTGCCAGTAGTATAGAGGGACCGAAGGCCTCTGGAAACACCATATATTTT.